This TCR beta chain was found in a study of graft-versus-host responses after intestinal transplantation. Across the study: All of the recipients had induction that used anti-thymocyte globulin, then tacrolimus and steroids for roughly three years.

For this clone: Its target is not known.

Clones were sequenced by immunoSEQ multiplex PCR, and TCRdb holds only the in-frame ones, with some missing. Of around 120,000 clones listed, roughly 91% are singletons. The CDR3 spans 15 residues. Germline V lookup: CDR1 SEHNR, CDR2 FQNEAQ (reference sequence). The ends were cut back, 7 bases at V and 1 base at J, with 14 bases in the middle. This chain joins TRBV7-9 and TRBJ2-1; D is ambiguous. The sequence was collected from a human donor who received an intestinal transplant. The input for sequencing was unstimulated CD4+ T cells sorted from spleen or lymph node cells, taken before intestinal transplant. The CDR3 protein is CASILSYNSYNEQFF. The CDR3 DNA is TGTGCCAGCATCCTATCCTATAATTCCTACAATGAGCAGTTCTTC.